Presented here are 14 T cell receptor beta chains from one specimen sequenced in a study of PD-L1 blockade in urothelial cancer. Time point meaning: peripheral blood 6 weeks after treatment start. Repertoires were generated with immunoSEQ multiplex PCR, while TCRdb's copy carries only in-frame clones and drops some. The table shows about 120,000 clones, with around 89% occurring only once. This sample comprised PBMCs, obtained around atezolizumab (anti-PD-L1) treatment. These receptors originate from a man aged 60 to 69 with urothelial cancer.

This chain connects TRBV9 to TRBJ1-6, with a weak D call TRBD1 (5 bases). The CDR3 extends over 14 amino acids. Germline CDR1 SGDLS, CDR2 YYNGEE. V gave up 5 bases and J gave up 10 bases, with 16 bases separating them. The CDR3 DNA follows: TGTGCCAGCAGTATTGGGCGGGGGGACTCACCCCTCCACTTT. Translating gives CASSIGRGDSPLHF.

The chain links TRBV9 to TRBJ2-3; the D gene is possibly TRBD2 (5 bases). Trimming stripped 0 bases from V and 4 bases from J, with 12 bases between. CDR1 is SGDLS and CDR2 is YYNGEE in the germline V gene. The CDR3 contains 15 residues. The CDR3 DNA sequence: TGTGCCAGCAGCGTAGTGAGCGGATTATCAGATACGCAGTATTTT. Encoded protein: CASSVVSGLSDTQYF.

The chain is built from TRBV11-2 and TRBJ1-1, with 8 bases fitting TRBD1. V shed 1 base, J shed 10 bases, and the junction held 5 bases outside the gene matches. Per the germline V gene, CDR1 is SGHAT and CDR2 is FQNNGV. The CDR3 has 13 amino acids. The CDR3 DNA is TGTGCCAGCAGCTTAGCCGGACAGGGAAGAGCTTTCTTT. Protein sequence: CASSLAGQGRAFF.

This clone appeared a single time. The chain has TRBV30 and TRBJ1-1, with 7 bases matching TRBD1. V gave up 2 bases and J gave up 0 bases; unmatched junction bases: 6. Looked up from germline, CDR1 is GTSNPN and CDR2 is SVGIG (reference sequence). This CDR3 has 15 residues. The CDR3 bases are TGTGCCTGGAGTCCGTCAGACAGGGTGAACACTGAAGCTTTCTTT. Protein: CAWSPSDRVNTEAFF. Together with reference TRBV30 and TRBJ1-1, the CDR3 gives the full variable domain: SQTIHQWPATLVQPVGSPLSLECTVEGTSNPNLYWYRQAAGRGLQLLFYSVGIGQISSEVPQNLSASRPQDRQFILSSKKLLLSDSGFYLCAWSPSDRVNTEAFFGQGTRLTVV.

The chain is built from TRBV21-1 and TRBJ2-7; TRBD2 is the table's D call and was not checked against the DNA. TRBV21-1 is listed as a pseudogene. The CDR3 totals 13 residues. The CDR3 is CASSKQRSGEQYF. Written as DNA, the CDR3 is TGTGCCAGCAGCAAGCAAAGGAGTGGAGAGCAGTACTTC.

The chain couples TRBV2 to TRBJ2-2; D gene unclear. V was trimmed by 2 bases and J by 6 bases, leaving 10 bases between them. Germline assignment: CDR1 SNHLY and CDR2 FYNNEI. The CDR3 contains 14 residues. The CDR3 DNA is TGTGCCAGCAGTGAACAGCGTTCAGCCGGGGAGCTGTTTTTT. It yields the protein CASSEQRSAGELFF.

V gene TRBV7-8 combines with J gene TRBJ1-2; D is possibly TRBD1 (5 bases). V dropped 0 bases and J dropped 2 bases, with 7 bases sitting between them. The CDR3 sequence is 14 residues long. Looked up from germline, CDR1 is SGHVS and CDR2 is FQNEAQ. CDR3 DNA: TGTGCCAGCAGCTTAGCACAGGCGAACTATGGCTACACCTTC. This gives the protein CASSLAQANYGYTF.

This rearrangement joins TRBV6-1 to TRBJ1-2; 7 bases align to TRBD1. Looked up from germline, CDR1 is MNHNS and CDR2 is SASEGT. This CDR3 region has 14 residues. V shed 4 bases, J shed 4 bases, and the junction held 6 bases outside the gene matches. CDR3 bases: TGTGCCAGCAGTGTTGCAGACAGGGCCTATGGCTACACCTTC. As protein: CASSVADRAYGYTF.

The rearrangement links TRBV28 to TRBJ2-2, with TRBD2 identical over 10 bases. The CDR3 has 16 residues. CDR1 and CDR2 (germline): MDHEN, SYDVKM. The J segment lost 2 bases and the V segment lost 6 bases, leaving 6 bases of the junction unmatched. This CDR3 reads CASRPSGRGNTGELFF. In DNA form, the CDR3 reads TGTGCCAGCAGACCAAGCGGGAGGGGTAACACCGGGGAGCTGTTTTTT.

The rearrangement links TRBV10-3 to TRBJ1-1, with D maybe TRBD1 (5 bases). The germline gives CDR1 ENHRY, CDR2 SYGVKD. V lost 0 bases to trimming and J lost 1 base, with 12 bases between them. The CDR3 covers 16 residues. The CDR3: CAISESFSGKNTEAFF. DNA of the CDR3: TGTGCCATCAGTGAGTCTTTTTCAGGGAAGAACACTGAAGCTTTCTTT.

This clone occurred once. The V call is TRBV30, the J call TRBJ2-7; 8 bases are a match to TRBD2. Germline V gene lookup returns CDR1 GTSNPN and CDR2 SVGIG (reference sequence). The CDR3 spans 13 residues. J was trimmed by 6 bases and V by 2 bases; bases with no gene match: 6. CDR3 region: CAWSRTSMGEQYF. As DNA, the CDR3 is TGTGCCTGGAGTAGGACTAGCATGGGCGAGCAGTACTTC.

The CDR3 reads CASSPSGTRSYEQYF. CDR3 DNA: TGTGCCAGCAGCCCCTCAGGGACTAGGTCGTACGAGCAGTACTTC. This chain uses TRBV7-9 with TRBJ2-7; 8 bases fit TRBD2. With 5 bases clipped from V and 4 bases from J, the junction kept 10 bases outside the gene matches. CDR1 is SEHNR, CDR2 FQNEAQ, per germline (reference sequence). This CDR3 has 15 amino acids.

The V and J genes are TRBV20-1 and TRBJ2-7; no clear D. With 7 bases removed from V and 3 bases from J, the gap between germline ends came to 10 bases. Germline V gene data show CDR1 as DFQATT and CDR2 as SNEGSKA (reference sequence). This CDR3 contains 11 residues. CDR3 amino acids: CSGAPYYEQYF. DNA for the CDR3: TGCAGTGGGGCGCCCTACTACGAGCAGTACTTC.

The J gene is TRBJ2-1, the V gene TRBV7-3; TRBD1 agrees at 7 bases. Germline values: CDR1 SGHTA, CDR2 FQGTGA. V shed 5 bases, J shed 12 bases, and the junction held 7 bases outside the gene matches. The CDR3 spans 12 residues. CDR3 bases: TGTGCCAGCAGCGAAGACAGGGTAAGGCAGTTCTTC. This encodes CASSEDRVRQFF.